This TCR beta chain was captured in a study of regulatory T cells in long-lasting Graves disease. Broader study findings: Persistent Graves' patients showed less TCR diversity than newly diagnosed ones. More public clonotypes were shared by persistent patients (2,741) than by new patients (around 990).

CDR3 regions were amplified by Arm-PCR using iRepertoire HTBI primers to build TCR beta libraries. Each CDR3 protein is one row after TCRdb ran MiXCR on the multiplex PCR reads. The data contain over 250,000 distinct CDR3 sequences, 20% to 25% of them singletons. The CDR3 is 15 amino acids. This clonotype was found a few times. Its antigen is as yet unknown. Time point denoted: persistent/refractory GD, antithyroid drugs over 5 years with positive TRAb. PBMCs provided the RNA from which the TCR library was made. American Thyroid Association guidelines were used to diagnose Graves' disease. A peripheral blood sample, roughly 8.7 milliliters in volume, was drawn into EDTA tubes.

This clonotype originated in a female donor with Graves disease. Sequences were derived from peripheral blood mononuclear cells (PBMCs), sampled when the disease was refractory, from a patient treated with antithyroid drugs. The rearrangement joins TRBV3-2 to TRBJ1-5; the D call of TRBD1 is as the table states it, not checked on the DNA. TRBV3-2 is annotated as a pseudogene. The CDR3 DNA sequence: TGTGCCAGGGGGGGCGGAGTGGATAGCAATCAGCCCCAGCATTTT. Translating it yields CARGGGVDSNQPQHF.